Listed here are 25 T cell receptor beta chains from one sample, sequenced in a study of T-cell reconstitution after alpha-beta-depleted transplantation in children. Unique molecular identifiers tagged the TCRbeta library. TCRdb called the PCR reads again in MiXCR, with one record for every CDR3 protein. The data hold about 610,000 distinct CDR3 sequences, with roughly a tenth observed a single time. This specimen consisted of PBMCs from the stem cell graft donor, obtained from the stem cell graft. The receptors derive from a human donor who donated a stem cell graft to a child with acute myeloid leukemia.

The table lists this clonotype with many counts. Written as DNA, the CDR3 is TGTGCCAGCTCACTTCTCTCTAGCGGGAACAATGAGCAGTTCTTC. It specifies CASSLLSSGNNEQFF. V and J are TRBV18 and TRBJ2-1, with 9 nucleotides matching TRBD2. This CDR3 has 15 residues. V was clipped by 4 bases and J by 5 bases; unmatched bases: 6. Germline values: CDR1 KGHSH, CDR2 LQKENI.

The V call is TRBV11-2, the J call TRBJ2-2; 9 nucleotides align to TRBD1. Germline CDR1 SGHAT, CDR2 FQNNGV. Losses at the gene ends were 5 bases for V and 15 bases for J; bases not matched to a gene: 4. There are 11 residues in the CDR3. CDR3 amino acids: CASSKGQGLFF. CDR3 sequence (DNA): TGTGCCAGCAGCAAGGGACAGGGTTTGTTTTTT.

The chain has TRBV28 and TRBJ2-7; D may be TRBD1 or TRBD2 (5 bases each). The CDR3 loop spans 12 amino acids. Looked up from germline, CDR1 is MDHEN and CDR2 is SYDVKM. Trimming took 5 bases from V and 6 from J, leaving 11 bases between them. In DNA form, the CDR3 reads TGTGCCAGCAGTCGAGGGGAAGGCGAGCAGTACTTC. Protein sequence: CASSRGEGEQYF.

This clonotype showed up just a few times. V and J are TRBV9 and TRBJ1-2, with D unclear. Germline CDR1 and CDR2: SGDLS and YYNGEE. The CDR3 totals 15 residues. The germline V and J ends were trimmed by 0 bases and 8 bases, with 17 bases remaining between them. Here the CDR3 DNA reads TGTGCCAGCAGCGTAGATTCCCCATCGGGCGGGGGCTACACCTTC. It translates to CASSVDSPSGGGYTF. Full variable domain (remainder filled in from reference TRBV9 and TRBJ1-2): DSGVTQTPKHLITATGQRVTLRCSPRSGDLSVYWYQQSLDQGLQFLIQYYNGEERAKGNILERFSAQQFPDLHSELNLSSLELGDSALYFCASSVDSPSGGGYTFGSGTRLTVV.

This rearrangement joins TRBV25-1 to TRBJ1-3; D remains unclear. V lost 6 bases and J 2 bases, leaving 8 bases between the germline ends. Looked up from germline, CDR1 is MGHDK and CDR2 is SYGVNS. CDR3 length: 13 residues. The CDR3 sequence: CASRGTPGNTIYF. CDR3 nucleotide sequence: TGTGCCAGCAGGGGTACGCCTGGAAACACCATATATTTT. Looking up the rest from reference TRBV25-1 and TRBJ1-3 gives the full variable domain: EADIYQTPRYLVIGTGKKITLECSQTMGHDKMYWYQQDPGMELHLIHYSYGVNSTEKGDLSSESTVSRIRTEHFPLTLESARPSHTSQYLCASRGTPGNTIYFGEGSWLTVV.

This clonotype was detected ten times or more. A read error may produce the germline difference seen at one junction end. The J gene is TRBJ2-7, the V gene TRBV2; 8 nucleotides line up with TRBD2. CDR1 and CDR2 from the germline V gene are SNHLY and FYNNEI. The CDR3 is made up of 12 amino acids. CDR3 sequence reads: CASSRESGSSSF. CDR3 in DNA: TGTGCCAGCAGCCGGGAGAGCGGGAGCTCAAGCTTC.

There are a few counts of this clonotype. This chain connects TRBV5-1 to TRBJ2-3; 8 bases are a match to TRBD1. The V and J ends lost 4 bases and 3 bases, in that order; junction bases with no gene match: 7. There are 15 residues in the CDR3. CDR1 SGHRS and CDR2 YFSETQ come from the germline V gene. The DNA for the CDR3 is TGCGCCAGCAGCCCCGACAGGGGCTGGACAGATACGCAGTATTTT. As protein: CASSPDRGWTDTQYF.

At least ten counts were recorded for this clonotype. V usage is TRBV7-3 and J usage is TRBJ2-1; perhaps TRBD2 as D (6 bases). The V gene lost 5 bases and the J gene lost 0 bases, with 11 bases spanning the gap. The germline CDR1 and CDR2 sequences are SGHTA and FQGTGA. CDR3 length equals 15 residues. In DNA, the CDR3 is TGTGCCAGCAGCGAGGCGGGGCCCTCCTACAATGAGCAGTTCTTC. It translates to CASSEAGPSYNEQFF.

This clonotype was found a few times. V gene TRBV7-2 combines with J gene TRBJ2-2; possible D gene TRBD2, 6 bases. CDR1 SGHTA and CDR2 FQGNSA come from the germline V gene. This CDR3 has 14 amino acids. V gave up 5 bases and J gave up 6 bases, with 13 bases separating them. The CDR3 DNA follows: TGTGCCAGCAGCCCTGGGCGGGGTTCCGGGGAGCTGTTTTTT. It encodes CASSPGRGSGELFF.

This clonotype was observed a few times. CDR3 coding DNA: TGTGCCAGCAGCTTAGACGGGAGGGCCACCGGGGAGCTGTTTTTT. Amino acid sequence: CASSLDGRATGELFF. The chain recombines TRBV7-8 with TRBJ2-2; TRBD2 matches 8 bases. Germline loops: CDR1 SGHVS, CDR2 FQNEAQ. Losses at the gene ends were 1 base for V and 4 bases for J; bases not matched to a gene: 2. The CDR3 contains 15 residues.

The chain's CDR3 is CASSSPGLAGPQPYF. CDR3 bases: TGTGCCAGCAGTTCCCCTGGGCTAGCGGGCCCCCAGCCGTACTTC. This chain joins TRBV6-5 and TRBJ2-7; TRBD2 aligns across 8 bases. The length of the CDR3 is 15 residues. Per the germline V gene, CDR1 is MNHEY and CDR2 is SVGAGI. V shed 4 bases and J 12 bases; nucleotides not matched to a gene: 17.

Many counts were recorded for this clonotype. The chain combines TRBV15 with TRBJ1-4; no definite D call. The CDR3 totals 16 residues. Deletions cut 0 bases from V and 6 bases from J, with 14 bases between. Looked up from germline, CDR1 is LNHNV and CDR2 is YYDKDF (reference sequence). The CDR3 DNA is TGTGCCACCAGCAGAGATAGGGCAGGCAACTATGAAAAACTGTTTTTT. Its protein product is CATSRDRAGNYEKLFF.

This clonotype was counted ten times or more. The chain combines TRBV6-5 with TRBJ2-1; D could derive from TRBD1 or TRBD2 (5 bases each). Trimming removed 0 bases from V and 8 bases from J, with 11 bases in between. Germline CDR1 reads MNHEY; CDR2 reads SVGAGI. The CDR3 sequence is 14 residues long. CDR3 region: CASSYSGAIYEQFF. The CDR3 DNA follows: TGTGCCAGCAGTTACTCCGGGGCGATCTATGAGCAGTTCTTC.

The chain recombines TRBV7-8 with TRBJ2-2; D unresolved. Germline loops: CDR1 SGHVS, CDR2 FQNEAQ. The CDR3 has 13 amino acids. Trimming removed 5 bases at V and 5 bases at J, with 9 bases between. This chain's CDR3 is CASSQIGTGELFF. The CDR3 bases are TGTGCCAGCAGCCAAATTGGTACCGGGGAGCTGTTTTTT.

The rearrangement joins TRBV6-6 to TRBJ2-3; the match to TRBD2 covers 10 bases. The germline CDR1 and CDR2 sequences are MNHNY and SVGAGI (reference sequence). The V segment lost 11 bases and the J segment 3 bases; nucleotides outside the gene matches: 5. The CDR3 loop spans 13 amino acids. CDR3 bases: TGTGCCGGCATGACTAGCGGGACAGATACGCAGTATTTT. Translated: CAGMTSGTDTQYF.

The V call is TRBV4-3, the J call TRBJ2-1, with D perhaps assigned TRBD1 or TRBD2 (5 bases each). Looked up from germline, CDR1 is LGHNA and CDR2 is YSLEER. This CDR3 spans 18 amino acids. V dropped 1 base and J dropped 2 bases, with 18 bases sitting between them. The CDR3 here is CASSQAYRGSLPYNEQFF. The CDR3 DNA sequence: TGCGCCAGCAGCCAAGCTTATCGGGGCTCCTTGCCCTACAATGAGCAGTTCTTC.

This clonotype was counted ten times or more. The J gene is TRBJ1-5, the V gene TRBV12-3 or TRBV12-4, with 8 bases that match TRBD1. This CDR3 has 14 amino acids. V was clipped by 5 bases and J by 6 bases; unmatched bases: 6. The CDR3 protein is CASSLQGAGQPQHF. In nucleotides, the CDR3 is TGTGCCAGCAGTCTCCAGGGGGCGGGTCAGCCCCAGCATTTT.

This chain joins TRBV19 and TRBJ2-5; 14 bases fit TRBD2. The J segment lost 3 bases and the V segment lost 10 bases, leaving 7 bases of the junction unmatched. Germline-derived CDR1 and CDR2 are LNHDA and SQIVND (reference sequence). The length of the CDR3 is 15 residues. Written as DNA, the CDR3 is TGTGCCATAGGGACTAGCGGGAGCGGGGAAGAGACCCAGTACTTC. This encodes CAIGTSGSGEETQYF.

This clonotype was found a few times. The J gene is TRBJ2-2, the V gene TRBV29-1, with unresolved D. Germline V lookup: CDR1 SQVTM, CDR2 ANQGSEA. The CDR3 has 15 amino acids. Between the trimmed V and J ends, which lost 7 bases and 0 bases, there was a span of 15 bases. As DNA, the CDR3 is TGCAGCGGAAGTGTTGGGCTCGCGAACACCGGGGAGCTGTTTTTT. This gives the protein CSGSVGLANTGELFF.

This clonotype was seen more than once but under ten times. The V gene is TRBV6-5, the J gene TRBJ2-7; tentative D call: TRBD1 (6 bases). V was pared by 2 bases and J by 7 bases, with 18 bases between. This CDR3 region has 15 residues. Per the germline V gene, CDR1 is MNHEY and CDR2 is SVGAGI. In DNA, the CDR3 is TGTGCCAGCAGTTACGGGGGCAGCTCGGTACGGGAGCAGTACTTC. This gives the protein CASSYGGSSVREQYF.

The chain joins TRBV28 to TRBJ2-1, with TRBD1 matching 9 bases. The V gene end was trimmed by 4 bases and the J gene end by 10 bases; junction bases not matched to a gene: 2. Germline V gene lookup returns CDR1 MDHEN and CDR2 SYDVKM. This CDR3 is 12 amino acids long. In nucleotides, the CDR3 is TGTGCCAGCAGTTATGGACAGGGGGAGCAGTTCTTC. Translation: CASSYGQGEQFF.

The V gene is TRBV2, the J gene TRBJ2-5; 11 nucleotides line up with TRBD1. The trim removed 8 bases at V and 3 bases at J, leaving 5 bases unmatched. Germline V gives CDR1 SNHLY, CDR2 FYNNEI. This CDR3 contains 14 residues. DNA for the CDR3: TGTGCCAGCGGTCGGGACAGGGGGAAAGAGACCCAGTACTTC. This encodes CASGRDRGKETQYF.

The table lists this clonotype with a few counts. The V call is TRBV12-3 or TRBV12-4, the J call TRBJ1-5, with 7 bases lining up with TRBD1. J was trimmed by 5 bases and V by 2 bases; bases with no gene match: 9. The CDR3 covers 16 residues. The CDR3 is CASSLLMARGDQPQHF. In DNA form, the CDR3 reads TGTGCCAGCAGTTTACTGATGGCCAGGGGGGATCAGCCCCAGCATTTT.

The chain has TRBV9 and TRBJ2-7; 8 nucleotides line up with TRBD1. V lost 5 bases, J lost 2 bases, and 9 bases stayed unmatched. The CDR3 has 15 residues. Per germline, CDR1 SGDLS and CDR2 YYNGEE. The DNA for the CDR3 is TGTGCCAGCAGGGGGAACAGGGGGTCGCCCTACGAGCAGTACTTC. It translates to CASRGNRGSPYEQYF.

This clonotype was observed at least ten times. J is TRBJ2-5 and V is TRBV29-1; D remains ambiguous. Germline V gene data show CDR1 as SQVTM and CDR2 as ANQGSEA. The CDR3 totals 12 residues. The ends were cut back, 3 bases at V and 2 bases at J, with 7 bases in the middle. Here the CDR3 DNA reads TGCAGCGTTGAGAGGCAGCAAGAGACCCAGTACTTC. Its protein product is CSVERQQETQYF.